The rows below give T cell receptor beta chains drawn from one sample of a study of shared clonotypes between healthy human individuals. Generated by immunoSEQ multiplex PCR, the TCRdb table keeps only in-frame clones and is missing some. The repertoire includes under 1,100,000 clones, under 80% of them detected once, and 1.4% to 1.5% sits in the top ten. Source material: memory CD4+ T cells sorted from blood. The origin of the receptors is a man aged 18-30 years in good health. Each CDR3 is given with its conserved first and last residue. D genes are given only for firm matches. Size is stated for part of the rows, as once, few or many counts, or as a class when the clone is expanded.

TRBJ1-2 | . | . | TRBV7-2 | CASSLPQMTGYGYTF | TGTGCCAGCAGCTTACCCCAGATGACTGGCTATGGCTACACCTTC
TRBJ2-1 | TRBD2 | . | TRBV19 | CASSITSGGNSNEQFF | TGTGCCAGTAGTATTACTAGCGGGGGGAATAGCAATGAGCAGTTCTTC
TRBJ2-7 | . | . | TRBV4-1 | CASSQVDREGEQYF | TGCGCCAGCAGCCAAGTAGACAGGGAGGGCGAGCAGTACTTC
TRBJ2-7 | . | . | TRBV6-6 | CASRPYTGEQYF | TGTGCCAGCAGACCCTACACAGGGGAGCAGTACTTC
TRBJ2-7 | . | once | TRBV2 | CASSVNGRGPYEQYF | TGTGCCAGCAGTGTCAACGGGAGGGGGCCCTACGAGCAGTACTTC
TRBJ2-3 | TRBD1 | . | TRBV5-6 | CASSAGTGGRTQYF | TGTGCCAGCAGCGCGGGGACAGGGGGTAGGACGCAGTATTTT
TRBJ2-1 | TRBD1 | . | TRBV6-1 | CASSQGGTGPNEQFF | TGTGCCAGCAGTCAAGGAGGGACAGGGCCGAATGAGCAGTTCTTC
TRBJ1-5 | TRBD1 | . | TRBV12-5 | CASGRDSGPGRPQHF | TGTGCTAGTGGCCGGGACAGCGGACCGGGTCGGCCCCAGCATTTT
TRBJ2-2 | . | . | TRBV7-6 | CASSLSGVESGELFF | TGTGCCAGCAGCTTATCCGGGGTAGAATCCGGGGAGCTGTTTTTT
TRBJ2-5 | TRBD1 | . | TRBV6-1 | CASGLQGFQETQYF | TGTGCCAGCGGTTTACAGGGGTTCCAAGAGACCCAGTACTTC
TRBJ2-7 | . | . | TRBV30 | CAWSGGTSSEQYF | TGTGCCTGGAGTGGGGGGACTTCCTCCGAGCAGTACTTC
TRBJ2-3 | . | few | TRBV6-6 | CASRDVGTTDTQYF | TGTGCCAGCAGGGATGTAGGTACCACAGATACGCAGTATTTT
TRBJ2-7 | TRBD2 | . | TRBV5-6 | CASSLVSGSSYEQYF | TGTGCCAGCAGCTTGGTTAGCGGGAGCTCCTACGAGCAGTACTTC
TRBJ2-7 | TRBD2 | . | TRBV7-2 | CASSSGTSGRPEQYF | TGTGCCAGCAGCTCAGGGACTAGCGGGAGACCCGAGCAGTACTTC
TRBJ2-1 | TRBD2 | . | TRBV4-3 | CASSSLAGEGGEQFF | TGCGCCAGCAGCTCGCTAGCGGGAGAGGGGGGTGAGCAGTTCTTC
TRBJ2-1 | TRBD2 | few | TRBV7-9 | CASSLAWWTSGSAYNEQFF | TGTGCCAGCAGCTTAGCATGGTGGACTAGCGGGAGCGCCTACAATGAGCAGTTCTTC
TRBJ2-7 | . | . | TRBV5-6 | CASSWLGGSYEQYF | TGTGCCAGCAGCTGGTTAGGTGGCTCCTACGAGCAGTACTTC
TRBJ1-4 | TRBD1 | few | TRBV5-1 | CASRGQGGEKLFF | TGTGCCAGCAGGGGACAGGGAGGAGAAAAACTGTTTTTT
TRBJ1-6 | TRBD1 | . | TRBV6-6 | CASIGGQGFNSPLHF | TGTGCCAGCATTGGTGGACAGGGCTTTAATTCACCCCTCCACTTT
TRBJ2-7 | TRBD1 | . | TRBV18 | CASSPDTGDYEQYF | TGTGCCAGCTCACCAGATACAGGGGACTACGAGCAGTACTTC
TRBJ1-2 | TRBD1 | . | TRBV4-1 | CASSQGGGTGFYGYTF | TGCGCCAGCAGCCAAGGCGGCGGGACAGGGTTCTATGGCTACACCTTC
TRBJ1-4 | . | . | TRBV5-1 | CASSWGMGEKLFF | TGTGCCAGCAGCTGGGGCATGGGTGAAAAACTGTTTTTT
TRBJ2-4 | TRBD1 | . | TRBV5-1 | CASSPRGPRDRDIQYF | TGCGCCAGCAGCCCCAGGGGGCCGAGGGATAGGGACATTCAGTACTTC
TRBJ2-7 | TRBD2 | . | TRBV23-1 | CASSQLPGGTTHEQYF | TGCGCCAGCAGTCAACTCCCCGGGGGGACTACCCACGAGCAGTACTTC
TRBJ2-1 | . | . | TRBV7-9 | CASSLGQGSYNEQFF | TGTGCCAGCAGCTTAGGTCAGGGGTCCTACAATGAGCAGTTCTTC
TRBJ2-3 | . | . | TRBV7-9 | CASSVGSGTDTQYF | TGTGCCAGCAGCGTAGGGTCTGGAACAGATACGCAGTATTTT
TRBJ2-2 | . | once | TRBV16 | CASSQLLTGELFF | TGTGCCAGCAGCCAATTGCTCACCGGGGAGCTGTTTTTT
TRBJ1-2 | . | few | TRBV6-5 | CASSSEDRLGGGYTF | TGTGCCAGCAGTTCCGAGGACAGACTTGGAGGTGGCTACACCTTC
TRBJ1-2 | TRBD1 | few | TRBV29-1 | CSVASTGELGYTF | TGCAGCGTAGCCTCGACAGGGGAACTGGGCTACACCTTC
TRBJ1-5 | TRBD1 | . | TRBV29-1 | CSVAISGTGNQPQHF | TGCAGCGTTGCCATATCCGGGACAGGCAATCAGCCCCAGCATTTT
TRBJ1-3 | . | . | TRBV30 | CACYRGNTIYF | TGTGCCTGTTATCGCGGAAACACCATATATTTT
TRBJ2-5 | . | . | TRBV19 | CASSNGVQETQYF | TGTGCCAGTAGTAACGGGGTCCAAGAGACCCAGTACTTC
TRBJ1-2 | TRBD1 | . | TRBV28 | CASIASGTGSNYTF | TGTGCCAGCATCGCCAGCGGGACAGGAAGCAACTACACCTTC
TRBJ1-2 | TRBD1 | . | TRBV5-4 | CASSRDRANYGYTF | TGTGCCAGCAGCCGGGACAGGGCTAACTATGGCTACACCTTC
TRBJ2-5 | . | once | TRBV6-6 | CASSFGLSQETQYF | TGTGCCAGCAGTTTTGGACTGTCCCAAGAGACCCAGTACTTC
TRBJ1-2 | . | . | TRBV5-1 | CASSLAIGESGYAF | TGCGCCAGCAGCTTGGCCATAGGGGAAAGTGGCTACGCCTTC
TRBJ1-4 | TRBD1 | . | TRBV5-1 | CASSLRAGGISANEKLFF | TGCGCCAGCAGCTTAAGGGCAGGGGGGATTTCAGCTAATGAAAAACTGTTTTTT
TRBJ2-3 | . | . | TRBV27 | CASSSLRGAISTDTQYF | TGTGCCAGCAGTTCTCTTCGGGGGGCCATCAGCACAGATACGCAGTATTTT
TRBJ2-5 | TRBD2 | once | TRBV11-3 | CASSLAGGKTQYF | TGTGCCAGCAGCTTAGCCGGGGGGAAGACCCAGTACTTC
TRBJ2-3 | TRBD2 | . | TRBV14 | CASSEGLAGYTDTQYF | TGTGCCAGCAGCGAGGGACTAGCGGGGTACACAGATACGCAGTATTTT
TRBJ2-2 | TRBD2 | . | TRBV6-6 | CASSPHPSGGGELFF | TGTGCCAGCAGCCCCCACCCTAGCGGGGGCGGGGAGCTGTTTTTT
TRBJ2-2 | . | . | TRBV27 | CASSFSVVRDRIGELFF | TGTGCCAGCAGTTTCTCTGTCGTGCGGGATCGAATCGGGGAGCTGTTTTTT
TRBJ1-3 | . | . | TRBV5-1 | CASSLAGAGNTIYF | TGCGCCAGCAGCTTGGCCGGGGCTGGAAACACCATATATTTT
TRBJ2-1 | TRBD2 | . | TRBV19 | CASSIRLAGVSPNYNEQFF | TGTGCCAGTAGTATTCGTCTAGCGGGAGTATCCCCTAACTACAATGAGCAGTTCTTC
TRBJ1-5 | TRBD1 | . | TRBV5-1 | CASSLGQGAYQPQHF | TGCGCCAGCAGCTTGGGCCAGGGGGCTTATCAGCCCCAGCATTTT
TRBJ2-3 | . | . | TRBV18 | CASSPPTTDTQYF | TGTGCCAGCTCACCACCTACCACAGATACGCAGTATTTT
TRBJ2-2 | TRBD2 | . | TRBV19 | CASWTSLSVVGELFF | TGTGCCAGTTGGACTAGTCTAAGCGTGGTCGGGGAGCTGTTTTTT
TRBJ1-2 | TRBD1 | . | TRBV19 | CASNPGQGDYGYTF | TGTGCCAGTAACCCGGGACAGGGTGACTATGGCTACACCTTC
TRBJ2-3 | . | many | TRBV5-4 | CASSSHETDTQYF | TGTGCCAGCAGCTCCCATGAGACAGATACGCAGTATTTT
TRBJ2-7 | . | . | TRBV30 | CAGETRGSSYEQYF | TGTGCCGGGGAAACTAGGGGTAGCTCCTACGAGCAGTACTTC
TRBJ2-5 | TRBD1 | . | TRBV5-1 | CASSGGTGLMETQYF | TGCGCCAGCAGCGGAGGGACAGGGTTGATGGAGACCCAGTACTTC
TRBJ1-2 | TRBD1 | . | TRBV2 | CASRGQGVRYGYTF | TGTGCCAGCAGGGGACAGGGAGTTCGGTATGGCTACACCTTC
TRBJ2-7 | TRBD1 | . | TRBV27 | CASSLQGDGGYEQYF | TGTGCCAGCAGTTTACAGGGGGATGGGGGCTACGAGCAGTACTTC
TRBJ1-1 | . | . | TRBV7-9 | CASSLADSRNTEAFF | TGTGCCAGCAGCTTAGCGGACTCCAGGAACACTGAAGCTTTCTTT
TRBJ2-7 | TRBD2 | . | TRBV4-2 | CASSQGVGLVPYEQYF | TGTGCCAGCAGCCAAGGGGTGGGACTAGTTCCCTACGAGCAGTACTTC
TRBJ1-2 | . | . | TRBV7-2 | CASSLSTNYGYTF | TGTGCCAGCAGCTTAAGTACTAACTATGGCTACACCTTC
TRBJ2-2 | . | . | TRBV6-5 | CASSLQGTGELFF | TGTGCCAGCAGTCTCCAGGGGACCGGGGAGCTGTTTTTT